The source of this TCR beta chain is a study of shared clonotypes between healthy human individuals. Regarding the study as a whole: Sharing across four donors was seen in 4% to 6.5% of naive CD4 clonotypes.

Produced via immunoSEQ multiplex PCR; TCRdb's table is partial and in-frame only. The sample includes under 550,000 clones, almost 97% of them seen just once. The germline V gene encodes CDR1 SGHRS and CDR2 YFSETQ. V gave up 4 bases and J gave up 8 bases; unmatched junction bases: 8. The CDR3 has 14 amino acids. Worth noting for this clone: Its antigen is unidentified.

A CD45RA+ naive subset and a CD45RA-negative memory subset were split from CD4+ cells. This chain connects TRBV5-1 to TRBJ1-2; 10 bases match TRBD1. Sequencing input: naive CD4+ T cells sorted from blood. Sample subset: CD45RA+ positively selected. The TCR sequence derives from a woman in her thirties in good health. The CDR3 sequence: CASSLRGQGSGYTF. DNA for the CDR3: TGCGCCAGCAGCCTGAGGGGACAGGGGAGCGGCTACACCTTC.